This T cell receptor (beta chain) comes out of a study of T cell changes during pregnancy in multiple sclerosis. Method: immunoSEQ multiplex PCR; TCRdb's copy keeps in-frame clones and lacks some. The data hold more than 65,000 clones, with over 90% observed a single time. The germline CDR1 and CDR2 sequences are MNHEY and SMNVEV (reference sequence). The V segment lost 5 bases and the J segment 2 bases; nucleotides outside the gene matches: 15. This CDR3 is built from 19 residues. This TCR was sampled from a female donor with multiple sclerosis, enrolled in a pregnancy study. The source material was peripheral blood, sampled in the second trimester of pregnancy. This chain links TRBV27 with TRBJ2-1, with 10 bases fitting TRBD1. CDR3 sequence reads: CASSLRQGASGLTYNEQFF. The CDR3 DNA follows: TGTGCCAGCAGTCTCCGACAGGGGGCGTCGGGGCTTACCTACAATGAGCAGTTCTTC.